The clone carrying this T cell receptor beta chain was detected only a few times. What it recognizes is unknown. The V gene end was trimmed by 3 bases and the J gene end by 3 bases; junction bases not matched to a gene: 5. In germline, CDR1 is SGHNT, CDR2 YYREEE (reference sequence). The CDR3 sequence is 15 residues long. The data stem from a study of beta chain features in type 1 diabetes. Study information: The samples had around 98 million sorted cells examined in all.

Study-wide results and limits: Moderate yet significant TCRB CDR3 shortening was seen in Type 1 diabetes patients in all four CD4+ subsets.

The investigators reverse transcribed all of the isolated RNA, so they sequenced expressed TCRB transcripts. Assay used: immunoSEQ multiplex PCR; TCRdb lists only in-frame clones, some missing. Altogether some 120,000 clones are present, 15% to 20% being singletons, with the ten largest covering 2% to 3%. One heparinised draw, averaging approximately 120 mL, was taken per donor. Sequencing used central memory CD4+ T cells from blood. The clonotype comes from a man between 18 and 35 years old with type 1 diabetes. V usage is TRBV5-4 and J usage is TRBJ1-1; the match to TRBD1 covers 10 bases. The CDR3 DNA sequence: TGTGCCAGCAGCTCAAGACAGGGGGCGGACACTGAAGCTTTCTTT. Protein sequence: CASSSRQGADTEAFF.